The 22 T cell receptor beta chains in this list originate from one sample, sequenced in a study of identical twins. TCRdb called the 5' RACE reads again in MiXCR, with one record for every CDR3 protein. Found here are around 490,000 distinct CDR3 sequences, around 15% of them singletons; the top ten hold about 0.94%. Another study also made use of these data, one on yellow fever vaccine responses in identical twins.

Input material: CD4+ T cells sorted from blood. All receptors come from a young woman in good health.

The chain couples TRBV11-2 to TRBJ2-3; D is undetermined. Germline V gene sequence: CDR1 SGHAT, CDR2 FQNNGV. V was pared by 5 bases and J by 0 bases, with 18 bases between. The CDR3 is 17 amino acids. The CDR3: CASSNPLALHSTDTQYF. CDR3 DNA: TGTGCCAGCAGCAATCCCTTAGCTCTCCATAGCACAGATACGCAGTATTTT.

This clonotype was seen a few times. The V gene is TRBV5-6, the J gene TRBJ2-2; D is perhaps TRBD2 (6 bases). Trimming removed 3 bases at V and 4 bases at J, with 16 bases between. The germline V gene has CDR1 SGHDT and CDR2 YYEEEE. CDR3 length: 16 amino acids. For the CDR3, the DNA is TGTGCCAGCAGCTCACCGGGACTTCCCCTCACCGGGGAGCTGTTTTTT. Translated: CASSSPGLPLTGELFF.

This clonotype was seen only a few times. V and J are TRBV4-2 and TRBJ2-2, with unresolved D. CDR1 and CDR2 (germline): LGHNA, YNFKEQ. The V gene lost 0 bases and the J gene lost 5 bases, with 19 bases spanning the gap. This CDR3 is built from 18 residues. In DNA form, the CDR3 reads TGTGCCAGCAGCCAAGATATGGCCCAGGCGACAAGGACCGGGGAGCTGTTTTTT. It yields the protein CASSQDMAQATRTGELFF.

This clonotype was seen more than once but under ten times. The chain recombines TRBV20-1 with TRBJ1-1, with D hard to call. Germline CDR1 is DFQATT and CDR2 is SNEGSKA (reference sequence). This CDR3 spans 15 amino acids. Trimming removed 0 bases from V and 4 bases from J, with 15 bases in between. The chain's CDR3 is CSARDQTVRLTEAFF. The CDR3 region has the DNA TGCAGTGCTAGAGATCAGACCGTTCGGCTCACTGAAGCTTTCTTT.

The CDR3 DNA is TGTGCCAGCAGCGTGCGCTCAGGGAGAGAGACCCAGTACTTC. Protein sequence: CASSVRSGRETQYF. The chain joins TRBV14 to TRBJ2-5; D may correspond to TRBD1 or TRBD2 (5 bases each). This CDR3 comprises 14 residues. Germline-derived CDR1 and CDR2 are SGHDN and FVKESK. Between the trimmed V and J ends, which lost 5 bases and 4 bases, there was a span of 14 bases.

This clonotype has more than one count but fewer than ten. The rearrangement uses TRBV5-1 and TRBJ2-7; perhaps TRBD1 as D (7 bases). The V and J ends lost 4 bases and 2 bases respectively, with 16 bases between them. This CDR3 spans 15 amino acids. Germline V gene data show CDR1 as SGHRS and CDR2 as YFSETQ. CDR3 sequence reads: CASSARGQQTYEQYF. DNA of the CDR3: TGCGCCAGCAGCGCGCGGGGACAGCAAACCTACGAGCAGTACTTC.

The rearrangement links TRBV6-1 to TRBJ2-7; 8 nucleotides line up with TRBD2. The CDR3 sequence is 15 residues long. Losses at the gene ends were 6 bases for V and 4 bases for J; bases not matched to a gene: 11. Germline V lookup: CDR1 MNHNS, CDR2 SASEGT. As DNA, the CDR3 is TGTGCCAGCAGCCAAGTTAGCGGGAAAGGATACGAGCAGTACTTC. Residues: CASSQVSGKGYEQYF.

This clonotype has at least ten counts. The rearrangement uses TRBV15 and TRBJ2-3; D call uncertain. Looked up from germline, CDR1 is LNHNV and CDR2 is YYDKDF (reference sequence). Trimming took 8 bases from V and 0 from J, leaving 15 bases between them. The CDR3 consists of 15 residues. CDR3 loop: CATQPGRPSTDTQYF. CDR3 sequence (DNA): TGTGCCACCCAGCCCGGCAGGCCTAGCACAGATACGCAGTATTTT.

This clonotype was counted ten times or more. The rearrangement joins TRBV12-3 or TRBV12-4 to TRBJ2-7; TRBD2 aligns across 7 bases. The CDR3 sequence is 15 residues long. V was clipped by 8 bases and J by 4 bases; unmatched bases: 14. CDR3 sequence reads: CASALGSGGWYEQYF. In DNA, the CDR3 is TGTGCCAGCGCCCTGGGTTCGGGAGGTTGGTACGAGCAGTACTTC.

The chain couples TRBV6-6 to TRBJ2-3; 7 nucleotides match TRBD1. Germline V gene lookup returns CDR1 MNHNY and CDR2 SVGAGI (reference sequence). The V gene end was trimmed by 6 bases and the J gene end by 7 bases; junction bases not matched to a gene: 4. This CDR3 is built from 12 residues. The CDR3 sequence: CASSTGVNTQYF. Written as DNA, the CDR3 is TGTGCCAGCAGCACAGGGGTAAATACGCAGTATTTT.

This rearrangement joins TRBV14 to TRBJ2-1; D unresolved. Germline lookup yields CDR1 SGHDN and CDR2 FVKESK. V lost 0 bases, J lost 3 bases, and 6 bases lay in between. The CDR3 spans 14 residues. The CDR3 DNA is TGTGCCAGCAGCCAAGAGAGCTTCTACAATGAGCAGTTCTTC. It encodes CASSQESFYNEQFF.

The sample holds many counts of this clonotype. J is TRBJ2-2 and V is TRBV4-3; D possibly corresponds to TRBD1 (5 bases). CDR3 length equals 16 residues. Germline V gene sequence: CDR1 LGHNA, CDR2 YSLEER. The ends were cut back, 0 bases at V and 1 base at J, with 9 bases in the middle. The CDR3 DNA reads TGCGCCAGCAGCCAAGATAGGGGTTGGAACACCGGGGAGCTGTTTTTT. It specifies CASSQDRGWNTGELFF.

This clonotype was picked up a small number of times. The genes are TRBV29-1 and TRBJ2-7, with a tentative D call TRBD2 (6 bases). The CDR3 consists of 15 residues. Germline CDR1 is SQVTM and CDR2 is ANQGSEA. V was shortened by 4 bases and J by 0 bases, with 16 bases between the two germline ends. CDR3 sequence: CSVAPWRADSYEQYF. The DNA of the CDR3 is TGCAGCGTTGCCCCCTGGAGGGCAGACTCCTACGAGCAGTACTTC.

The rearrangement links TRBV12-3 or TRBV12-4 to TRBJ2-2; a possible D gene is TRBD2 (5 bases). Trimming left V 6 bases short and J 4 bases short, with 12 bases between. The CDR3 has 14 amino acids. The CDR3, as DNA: TGTGCCAGCAGCGACACTAGTGCCACCGGGGAGCTGTTTTTT. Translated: CASSDTSATGELFF.

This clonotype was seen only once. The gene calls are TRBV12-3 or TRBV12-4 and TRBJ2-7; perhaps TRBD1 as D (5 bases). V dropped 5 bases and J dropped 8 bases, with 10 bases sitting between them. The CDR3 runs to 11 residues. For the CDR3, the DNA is TGTGCCAGCAGTGCGCCAGGGAAGCAGTACTTC. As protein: CASSAPGKQYF.

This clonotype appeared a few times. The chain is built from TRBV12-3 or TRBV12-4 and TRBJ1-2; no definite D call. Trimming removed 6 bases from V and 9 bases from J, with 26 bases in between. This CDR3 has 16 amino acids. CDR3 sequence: CASSPLPVASRPRYTF. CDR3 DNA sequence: TGTGCCAGCAGCCCACTGCCCGTGGCCTCTCGTCCCCGCTACACCTTC.

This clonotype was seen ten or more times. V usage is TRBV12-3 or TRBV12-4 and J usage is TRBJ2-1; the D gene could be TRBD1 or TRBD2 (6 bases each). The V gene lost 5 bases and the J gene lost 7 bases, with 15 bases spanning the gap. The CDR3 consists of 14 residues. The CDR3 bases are TGTGCCAGCAGTCCCGAGGGGGGCTCTAATGAGCAGTTCTTC. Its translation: CASSPEGGSNEQFF.

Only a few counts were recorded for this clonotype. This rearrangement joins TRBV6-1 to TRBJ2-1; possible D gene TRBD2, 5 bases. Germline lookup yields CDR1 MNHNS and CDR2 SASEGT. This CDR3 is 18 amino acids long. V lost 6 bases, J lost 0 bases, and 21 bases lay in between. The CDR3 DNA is TGTGCCAGCAGCCCAGCAGCCTTACTAGATCCCTCCTACAATGAGCAGTTCTTC. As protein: CASSPAALLDPSYNEQFF.

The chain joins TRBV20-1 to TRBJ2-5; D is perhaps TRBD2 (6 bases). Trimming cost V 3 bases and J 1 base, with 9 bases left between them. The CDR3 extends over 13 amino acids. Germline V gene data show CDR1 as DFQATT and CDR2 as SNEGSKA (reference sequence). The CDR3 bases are TGCAGTGCTAGGAGGAGGGTCCAAGAGACCCAGTACTTC. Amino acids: CSARRRVQETQYF.

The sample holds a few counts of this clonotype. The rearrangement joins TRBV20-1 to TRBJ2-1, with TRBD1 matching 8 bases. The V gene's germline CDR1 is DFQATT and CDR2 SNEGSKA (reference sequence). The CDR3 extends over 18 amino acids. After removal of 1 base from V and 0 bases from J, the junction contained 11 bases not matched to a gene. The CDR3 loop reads CSARGGTGYGSSYNEQFF. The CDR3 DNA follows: TGCAGTGCTAGAGGAGGGACAGGCTACGGAAGCTCCTACAATGAGCAGTTCTTC.

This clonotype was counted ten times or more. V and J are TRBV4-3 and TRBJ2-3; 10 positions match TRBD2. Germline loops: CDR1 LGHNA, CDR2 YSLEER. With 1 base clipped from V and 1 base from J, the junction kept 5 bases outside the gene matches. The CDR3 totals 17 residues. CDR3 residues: CASSQGPLAGGTDTQYF. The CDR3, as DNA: TGCGCCAGCAGCCAAGGTCCGCTAGCGGGAGGCACAGATACGCAGTATTTT.

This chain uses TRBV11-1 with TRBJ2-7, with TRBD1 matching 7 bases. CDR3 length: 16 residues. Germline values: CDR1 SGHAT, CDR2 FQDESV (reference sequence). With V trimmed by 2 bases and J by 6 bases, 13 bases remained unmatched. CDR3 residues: CASSLNSAQGFGEQYF. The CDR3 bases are TGTGCCAGCAGCTTAAATTCCGCACAGGGGTTCGGCGAGCAGTACTTC.